One and the same sample provided the 3 T cell receptor beta chains below, sequenced in a study of shared clonotypes between healthy human individuals. Terminally differentiated effector memory CD45RA+ cells were left out of the naive CD8 fraction, which was CD45RO-negative and positively selected for CCR7. TCRdb keeps only in-frame clones here, not all; method: immunoSEQ multiplex PCR. Here the sample spans fewer than 1 million clones, about 96% being singletons. The sequenced material came from naive CD8+ T cells sorted from blood. Source of these receptors: a young man in good health.

This clone has only one observation. This chain joins TRBV6-1 and TRBJ1-5; the D is unclear. The ends were cut back, 2 bases at V and 0 bases at J, with 17 bases in the middle. Germline V gene sequence: CDR1 MNHNS, CDR2 SASEGT. The CDR3 covers 18 residues. The CDR3 DNA reads TGTGCCAGCAGTGAAACCAAGGGAGTCGGGTATAGCAATCAGCCCCAGCATTTT. It specifies CASSETKGVGYSNQPQHF.

The chain recombines TRBV6-6 with TRBJ2-5; D is ambiguous. Per germline, CDR1 MNHNY and CDR2 SVGAGI (reference sequence). Trimming removed 2 bases from V and 2 bases from J, with 6 bases in between. The CDR3 length is 13 residues. The chain's CDR3 is CASSYGPQETQYF. The DNA of the CDR3 is TGTGCCAGCAGTTACGGTCCTCAAGAGACCCAGTACTTC.

The chain joins TRBV14 to TRBJ2-3; 7 nucleotides line up with TRBD1. This CDR3 has 15 residues. The germline gives CDR1 SGHDN, CDR2 FVKESK. V trimming: 8 bases; J trimming: 4 bases; junction bases outside the gene matches: 12. The CDR3 coding sequence is TGTGCCAGCGGTCTGGTCGGACAGGCCCCAGATACGCAGTATTTT. It encodes CASGLVGQAPDTQYF.